This T cell receptor beta chain was retrieved from a study of T cell repertoires in cytomegalovirus infection. Study at large: HLA-B-restricted CMV epitopes that are well studied, plus recently identified HLA-C-restricted ones, were used by the study. Public signatures in TCR beta pointed to CMV infection and matching HLA type.

Study-wide findings and caveats: CMV carriers with the relevant HLA were identified by cumulative public TCR beta family frequency. HLA-C-restricted CMV-specific TCR beta clonotypes prevailed in the ex vivo response.

With respect to this clonotype: Its antigen is unidentified.

Via MiXCR, TCRdb re-called the reads, giving one row per CDR3 protein. The repertoire holds around 78,000 distinct CDR3 sequences, with 20% to 30% as singletons. This CDR3 contains 16 residues. V lost 4 bases to trimming and J lost 2 bases; unmatched junction nucleotides: 4. Germline loops: CDR1 MNHEY, CDR2 SVGEGT. V is TRBV6-2 or TRBV6-3 and J is TRBJ2-1; TRBD1 aligns across 11 bases. Specimen: CD8+ T cells from cultured PBMCs, collected from culture after CMV antigen stimulation. The sequence came from a human donor in good health (CMV status not recorded). Some clones in this sample may be carry-over from other donors' samples. In DNA, the CDR3 is TGTGCCAGCAGTTTGAAGGGACAGGGGGCCTACAATGAGCAGTTCTTC. Amino acid sequence: CASSLKGQGAYNEQFF.